Presented here are 9 T cell receptor beta chains from one specimen sequenced in a study of T-cell reconstitution after alpha-beta-depleted transplantation in children. Molecular barcoding with unique molecular identifiers was used for the TCRbeta library. One entry per CDR3 protein, called by TCRdb with MiXCR from the PCR reads. The table lists around 530,000 distinct CDR3 sequences, around a third of them singletons. This sample comprised PBMCs from the stem cell graft donor, obtained from the stem cell graft. The origin of the receptors is a human donor who donated a stem cell graft to a child with aplastic anemia.

The chain employs TRBV10-3 and TRBJ1-1, with D maybe TRBD1 (6 bases). The V gene's germline CDR1 is ENHRY and CDR2 SYGVKD. The CDR3 has 14 residues. Trimming took 0 bases from V and 6 from J, leaving 11 bases between them. The CDR3 spells CAISESGANAEAFF. The CDR3 DNA reads TGTGCCATCAGTGAGTCGGGGGCCAACGCTGAAGCTTTCTTT.

This clonotype was seen more than once but under ten times. The J gene is TRBJ2-3, the V gene TRBV23-1; 9 nucleotides match TRBD2. TRBV23-1 is designated an ORF whose function remains uncertain. With 3 bases clipped from V and 8 bases from J, the junction kept 6 bases outside the gene matches. The CDR3 is 14 amino acids. This chain's CDR3 is CASSHLAGLGTQYF. Written as DNA, the CDR3 is TGCGCCAGCAGTCATCTAGCGGGATTGGGTACGCAGTATTTT.

The chain uses TRBV30 and TRBJ1-4; TRBD1 might be the D (6 bases). The V gene's germline CDR1 is GTSNPN and CDR2 SVGIG (reference sequence). This CDR3 comprises 18 residues. The germline V and J ends were trimmed by 0 bases and 2 bases, with 19 bases remaining between them. The CDR3 loop reads CAWSVLGRGVLTNEKLFF. CDR3 DNA: TGTGCCTGGAGTGTACTTGGCAGGGGCGTTTTGACTAATGAAAAACTGTTTTTT.

The chain uses TRBV20-1 and TRBJ2-2; a possible D gene is TRBD1 (5 bases). Trimming took off 4 bases at V and 6 bases at J, with 12 bases between the two ends. The germline CDR1 and CDR2 sequences are DFQATT and SNEGSKA (reference sequence). CDR3 length: 13 residues. The CDR3 nucleotides are TGCAGTGCTAAAAAGACAGTCCCCGGGGAGCTGTTTTTT. Amino acid sequence: CSAKKTVPGELFF.

V is TRBV4-3 and J is TRBJ2-1; 11 nucleotides match TRBD2. The V gene's germline CDR1 is LGHNA and CDR2 YSLEER. Losses at the gene ends were 0 bases for V and 10 bases for J; bases not matched to a gene: 8. CDR3 length: 16 amino acids. In nucleotides, the CDR3 is TGCGCCAGCAGCCAAGATAATCTAGCGGGAGGATGGGAGCAGTTCTTC. As protein: CASSQDNLAGGWEQFF.

The chain has TRBV30 and TRBJ2-3; TRBD1 matches at 9 bases. Losses at the gene ends were 2 bases for V and 5 bases for J; bases not matched to a gene: 8. Germline CDR1 and CDR2: GTSNPN and SVGIG (reference sequence). There are 15 residues in the CDR3. The CDR3, as DNA: TGTGCCTGGAGTATTGGGACAGGGCGCCAAGATACGCAGTATTTT. This gives the protein CAWSIGTGRQDTQYF.

The chain uses TRBV9 and TRBJ1-4; D gene uncertain. With 2 bases removed from V and 7 bases from J, the gap between germline ends came to 12 bases. This CDR3 is built from 14 residues. Germline V gives CDR1 SGDLS, CDR2 YYNGEE. CDR3 loop: CASSVGLLPEKLFF. The CDR3 bases are TGTGCCAGCAGCGTCGGACTTCTCCCTGAAAAACTGTTTTTT.

This clonotype was counted a few times. The CDR3 DNA reads TGTGCCAGTAGTATAGAGCCAGCGAACAATGAGCAGTTCTTC. It is translated as CASSIEPANNEQFF. This sequence joins TRBV19 and TRBJ2-1; no firm D call. Trimming pared 0 bases from V and 5 bases from J, leaving 8 bases between. CDR1 and CDR2 (germline): LNHDA, SQIVND (reference sequence). The length of the CDR3 is 14 residues.

As regards this clonotype: This CDR3 is missing its conserved last phenylalanine or tryptophan, likely due to a read error. The chain uses TRBV12-3 or TRBV12-4 and TRBJ2-1; the match to TRBD2 covers 8 bases. Trimming removed 3 bases from V and 3 bases from J; junction bases left unmatched: 1. This CDR3 has 14 amino acids. This CDR3 reads CASSFGTSYNEQFL. The DNA for the CDR3 is TGTGCCAGCAGTTTCGGGACTAGCTACAATGAGCAGTTCCTC.